One and the same sample provided the 14 T cell receptor beta chains below, sequenced in a study of T cells in Graves' hyperthyroidism and ophthalmopathy. The investigators amplified TCR beta CDR3 regions from RNA transcripts. HTBI primers were employed in a first-round RT-PCR of the TCR CDR3. TCRdb reanalysed the multiplex PCR reads using MiXCR and keeps one entry per CDR3 protein. Of approximately 530,000 distinct CDR3 sequences listed, 15% to 20% were seen once; the top ten hold over 45%. Sequenced: blood. The origin of the receptors is a middle-aged man with Graves' ophthalmopathy.

This clonotype was recorded at least ten times. The rearrangement uses TRBV28 and TRBJ1-1; D remains unclear. Germline loops: CDR1 MDHEN, CDR2 SYDVKM. CDR3 length: 12 residues. Trimming removed 5 bases from V and 7 bases from J, with 11 bases in between. CDR3 nucleotide sequence: TGTGCCAGCAGTCCGCCGGACCTTGAAGCTTTCTTT. Its protein is CASSPPDLEAFF.

The rearrangement uses TRBV5-6 and TRBJ2-7; 8 bases are a match to TRBD1. The length of the CDR3 is 14 residues. The germline V gene has CDR1 SGHDT and CDR2 YYEEEE. The V and J ends lost 4 bases and 2 bases, in that order; junction bases with no gene match: 5. The CDR3, as DNA: TGTGCCAGCAGCCTGGACAGGGCTACCTACGAGCAGTACTTC. Protein sequence: CASSLDRATYEQYF.

This clonotype was counted at least ten times. The chain has TRBV3-1 and TRBJ2-7; 14 positions agree with TRBD2. Germline CDR1 is LGHDT and CDR2 is YNNKEL (reference sequence). CDR3 size: 18 residues. After removal of 1 base from V and 5 bases from J, the junction contained 10 bases not matched to a gene. DNA of the CDR3: TGTGCCAGCAGCCAAGGATTCGGACTAGCGGGGGGTACCCACGAGCAGTACTTC. This encodes CASSQGFGLAGGTHEQYF.

Notes on this clonotype: Sequence at one end of the junction differs from germline and may be a read error. The rearrangement joins TRBV18 to TRBJ2-1; 7 bases match TRBD1. CDR1 KGHSH and CDR2 LQKENI come from the germline V gene. This CDR3 contains 17 residues. In DNA form, the CDR3 reads TGTGCCAGCTCACCACCGGTAACGGGACAGACGGCCAATGGGCAGTTCTTC. Amino acids: CASSPPVTGQTANGQFF.

The table lists this clonotype with a few counts. The rearrangement uses TRBV4-1 and TRBJ2-7; D possibly corresponds to TRBD1 (5 bases). CDR1 and CDR2 (germline): MGHRA, YSYEKL. CDR3 length equals 15 residues. The ends were cut back, 1 base at V and 2 bases at J, with 12 bases in the middle. The CDR3: CASSQVQEYTYEQYF. The CDR3 DNA reads TGCGCCAGCAGCCAAGTACAGGAATACACCTACGAGCAGTACTTC.

The CDR3 spells CASSEARVPGSPLHF. CDR3 nucleotide sequence: TGTGCCAGCAGTGAAGCGAGGGTCCCTGGATCACCCCTCCACTTT. This chain connects TRBV2 to TRBJ1-6; D ambiguous. The CDR3 extends over 15 amino acids. V lost 0 bases, J lost 10 bases, and 13 bases lay in between. Germline V gene data show CDR1 as SNHLY and CDR2 as FYNNEI.

This chain joins TRBV24-1 and TRBJ2-3; TRBD1 matches at 10 bases. Germline CDR1 and CDR2: KGHDR and SFDVKD. The trim removed 7 bases at V and 4 bases at J, leaving 7 bases unmatched. This CDR3 is 15 amino acids long. The DNA for the CDR3 is TGTGCCACCAGCCGAGACAGGGGGCCGGCAGATACGCAGTATTTT. It codes for CATSRDRGPADTQYF.

This clonotype was observed a few times. The J gene is TRBJ1-1, the V gene TRBV30; D not resolved. Germline loops: CDR1 GTSNPN, CDR2 SVGIG (reference sequence). The CDR3 has 12 amino acids. Trimming cost V 0 bases and J 8 bases, with 10 bases left between them. CDR3 sequence (DNA): TGTGCCTGGAGTGTAGAAGTGGGAGAAGCTTTCTTT. Its protein product is CAWSVEVGEAFF.

This clonotype was found a few times. V is TRBV20-1 and J is TRBJ2-1; 8 bases are shared with TRBD1. Germline CDR1 and CDR2: DFQATT and SNEGSKA (reference sequence). The CDR3 is made up of 12 amino acids. The J segment lost 2 bases and the V segment lost 7 bases, leaving 1 base of the junction unmatched. In nucleotides, the CDR3 is TGCAGTGTCAGGGGGCCCTACAATGAGCAGTTCTTC. This encodes CSVRGPYNEQFF.

V usage is TRBV7-3 and J usage is TRBJ1-2; TRBD1 agrees at 10 bases. Germline CDR1 is SGHTA and CDR2 is FQGTGA. The trim removed 4 bases at V and 3 bases at J, leaving 5 bases unmatched. The CDR3 totals 15 residues. The chain's CDR3 is CASSSSDRGDYGYTF. The CDR3 bases are TGTGCCAGCAGCTCGTCGGACAGGGGGGACTATGGCTACACCTTC.

This clonotype was recorded a few times. The chain links TRBV28 to TRBJ2-1, with unresolved D. The CDR3 loop spans 10 amino acids. CDR1 and CDR2 from the germline V gene are MDHEN and SYDVKM. The V and J ends lost 11 bases and 8 bases respectively, with 10 bases between them. Here the CDR3 reads CARLRYEQFF. The DNA for the CDR3 is TGTGCCCGATTGAGGTATGAGCAGTTCTTC.

The J gene is TRBJ1-4, the V gene TRBV28, with D possibly TRBD1 on 6 matching bases. Germline values: CDR1 MDHEN, CDR2 SYDVKM. The V gene lost 5 bases and the J gene lost 11 bases, with 9 bases spanning the gap. The CDR3 is 11 amino acids. The CDR3: CASSIQGKLFF. CDR3 nucleotide sequence: TGTGCCAGCAGTATCCAGGGGAAACTGTTTTTT. Using reference TRBV28 and TRBJ1-4 for the parts outside the CDR3, the full variable domain is DVKVTQSSRYLVKRTGEKVFLECVQDMDHENMFWYRQDPGLGLRLIYFSYDVKMKEKGDIPEGYSVSREKKERFSLILESASTNQTSMYLCASSIQGKLFFGSGTQLSVL.

The rearrangement links TRBV6-1 to TRBJ1-1; weak D call: TRBD1 (6 bases). Germline values: CDR1 MNHNS, CDR2 SASEGT. Trimming took off 5 bases at V and 0 bases at J, with 13 bases between the two ends. This CDR3 has 15 amino acids. The CDR3 loop reads CASSLSTGVNTEAFF. The CDR3 coding sequence is TGTGCCAGCAGTTTGTCGACAGGTGTGAACACTGAAGCTTTCTTT.

This clonotype was counted at least ten times. V gene TRBV5-1 combines with J gene TRBJ1-6, with 7 bases matching TRBD1. With 4 bases clipped from V and 7 bases from J, the junction kept 11 bases outside the gene matches. In germline, CDR1 is SGHRS, CDR2 YFSETQ. The length of the CDR3 is 16 residues. This chain's CDR3 is CASSQRGGGLNSPLHF. CDR3 bases: TGCGCCAGCAGCCAAAGAGGGGGCGGCTTAAATTCACCCCTCCACTTT.